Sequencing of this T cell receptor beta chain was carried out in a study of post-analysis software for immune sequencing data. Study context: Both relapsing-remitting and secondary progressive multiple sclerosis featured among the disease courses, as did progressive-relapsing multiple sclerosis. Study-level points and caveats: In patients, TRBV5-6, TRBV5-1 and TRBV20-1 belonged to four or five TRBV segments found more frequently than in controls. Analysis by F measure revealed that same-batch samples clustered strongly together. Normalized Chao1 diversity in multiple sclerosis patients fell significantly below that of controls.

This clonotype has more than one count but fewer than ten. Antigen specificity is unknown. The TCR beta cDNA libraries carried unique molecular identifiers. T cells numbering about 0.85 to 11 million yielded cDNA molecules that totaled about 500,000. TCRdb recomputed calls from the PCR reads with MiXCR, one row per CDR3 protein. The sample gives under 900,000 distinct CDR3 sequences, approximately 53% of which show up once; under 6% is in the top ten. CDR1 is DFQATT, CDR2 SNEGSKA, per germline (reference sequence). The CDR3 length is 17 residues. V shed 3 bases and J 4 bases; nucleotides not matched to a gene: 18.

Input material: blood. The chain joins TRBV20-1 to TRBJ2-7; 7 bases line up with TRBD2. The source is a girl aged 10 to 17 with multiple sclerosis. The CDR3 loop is CSARFPSFIGLVYEQYF. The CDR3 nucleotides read TGCAGTGCTAGGTTCCCCTCGTTTATTGGACTAGTATACGAGCAGTACTTC.